This T cell receptor beta chain was recorded in a study of cytomegalovirus exposure and HLA in healthy donors. Overall study: Assignment to the Caucasian-associated ancestry cluster applied to more than 75% of the roughly 410 genotyped donors. Study-wide results and caveats: Certain sequence variants were highly shared and formed a cluster, and this cluster was likely a sequencing artifact.

Regarding this clone: The antigen remains unidentified.

Trimming stripped 2 bases from V and 13 bases from J, with 15 bases between. The germline CDR1 and CDR2 sequences are KGHSH and LQKENI. This CDR3 is 14 amino acids long. 13 Jbeta primers and 60 Vbeta primers were used for the PCR. Some clones are missing from TCRdb's copy, which holds only in-frame ones; the method was immunoSEQ multiplex PCR. The table includes over 100,000 clones, less than 80% detected once. The sequencing sample was made of PBMCs. The chain employs TRBV18 and TRBJ1-6; D gene ambiguous. This clonotype was obtained from a man over 45 in good health and CMV-seropositive. The CDR3 loop reads CASSPTELRAPLHF. DNA for the CDR3: TGTGCCAGCTCACCAACGGAATTGCGGGCGCCCCTCCACTTT.